The rows below give T cell receptor beta chains drawn from one sample of a study of Ad26.COV2.S vaccination and SARS-CoV-2 variants. Some clones are missing from TCRdb's copy, which holds only in-frame ones; the method was immunoSEQ multiplex PCR. This table holds nearly 400,000 clones, over 75% found once. This sample comprised peripheral blood, obtained in a trial of Ad26.COV2.S vaccine versus placebo. The origin of the receptors is a person aged 18-60 years who received the Ad26.COV2.S COVID-19 vaccine or a placebo. CDR3s include the opening cysteine and the closing phenylalanine or tryptophan. Each record gives: clone size, D gene, J gene, V gene, CDR3 protein, CDR3 DNA. D genes are given only for firm matches. Only some rows state a clone size, as once, few, many or a class for expanded clones.

>NA|NA|TRBJ1-1|TRBV30
CASEEGGGTEAFF
TGTGCCTCTGAGGAGGGGGGAGGTACTGAAGCTTTCTTT
>NA|NA|TRBJ1-5|TRBV12-3/TRBV12-4
CASSLLGGQPQHF
TGTGCCAGCAGTTTGCTGGGGGGACAGCCCCAGCATTTT
>NA|NA|TRBJ1-4|TRBV6-2/TRBV6-3
CASSSPPSELFF
TGTGCCAGCAGTTCCCCACCCAGTGAGCTGTTTTTT
>once|NA|TRBJ1-6|TRBV28
CASSQGSYNSPLHF
TGTGCCAGCAGTCAGGGCTCCTATAATTCACCCCTCCACTTT
>NA|TRBD1|TRBJ1-5|TRBV6-2/TRBV6-3
CASSTRDRSNQPQHF
TGTGCCAGCAGTACTCGGGACAGGTCGAATCAGCCCCAGCATTTT
>NA|NA|TRBJ1-2|TRBV7-9
CASSLEQNGGDYGYTF
TGTGCCAGCAGCTTAGAGCAGAACGGAGGGGATTATGGCTACACCTTC
>NA|NA|TRBJ2-5|TRBV2
CASSEGGGQETQYF
TGTGCCAGCAGTGAAGGTGGAGGGCAAGAGACCCAGTACTTC
>NA|NA|TRBJ1-5|TRBV30
CAWSSGGNQPQHF
TGTGCCTGGAGTTCAGGGGGCAATCAGCCCCAGCATTTT
>NA|NA|TRBJ2-2|TRBV3-1/TRBV3-2
CASSQWRGVATGELFF
TGTGCCAGCAGCCAATGGAGGGGGGTTGCCACCGGGGAGCTGTTTTTT
>NA|TRBD2|TRBJ2-2|TRBV19
CASSLLAGANTGELFF
TGTGCCAGTAGTCTCCTAGCGGGAGCGAACACCGGGGAGCTGTTTTTT
>once|TRBD1|TRBJ1-2|TRBV4-2
CASSQEVGQGMDYGYTF
TGTGCCAGCAGCCAAGAAGTAGGACAGGGCATGGACTATGGCTACACCTTC
>NA|NA|TRBJ1-5|TRBV6-5
CASSYSSNQPQHF
TGTGCCAGCAGTTACAGTAGCAATCAGCCCCAGCATTTT
>few|NA|TRBJ2-3|TRBV4-3
CASSQGLTGMGDTQYF
TGCGCCAGCAGCCAAGGGCTGACCGGGATGGGAGATACGCAGTATTTT
>NA|NA|TRBJ2-1|TRBV7-2
CASSLGGLDNEQFF
TGTGCCAGCAGCTTAGGAGGACTGGACAATGAGCAGTTCTTC
>NA|NA|TRBJ2-1|TRBV5-1
CASSLDGTHTGNEQFF
TGCGCCAGCAGCTTGGATGGGACTCATACCGGCAATGAGCAGTTCTTC
>NA|TRBD1|TRBJ2-1|TRBV15
CATSKWTGGLGQFF
TGTGCCACCAGCAAGTGGACAGGGGGCTTAGGTCAGTTCTTC
>NA|TRBD1|TRBJ2-3|TRBV5-6
CASSLTTGVLDTQYF
TGTGCCAGCAGCTTAACCACAGGGGTACTGGATACGCAGTATTTT